This TCR beta chain was captured by sequencing in a study of blood T cell repertoires in COVID-19. This clone was found once. Sequenced by immunoSEQ multiplex PCR; TCRdb stores in-frame clones only, minus some. Here the sample spans around 240,000 clones, 80% to 90% being singletons. Trimming stripped 9 bases from V and 8 bases from J, with 26 bases between. The V gene's germline CDR1 is MNHEY and CDR2 SMNVEV (reference sequence). The CDR3 length is 16 residues. This TCR came from a woman between 45 and 65 years old who had recovered from COVID-19. The chain joins TRBV27 to TRBJ2-1; TRBD2 might be the D (6 bases). The sequencing input was PBMCs or T cells enriched from blood (not recorded which). CDR3 protein: CARVGGFGIVCYEQFF. In DNA, the CDR3 is TGTGCCAGAGTGGGGGGATTTGGGATTGTTTGTTATGAGCAGTTCTTC.